This TCR beta chain derives from a study of T cell responses to AZD1222 COVID-19 vaccine. As regards this clone: Its antigen is not identified.

Profiling relied on immunoSEQ multiplex PCR, and the TCRdb table lists in-frame clones only, not all of them. Of over 110,000 clones listed, 90% were seen once; the top ten hold around 1.6%. Whole-study findings and limits: Clonal diversity may have been underestimated, and the donors were mostly white British, with more females than males.

The starting material was peripheral blood, obtained 28 days after the second AZD1222 dose. This receptor was taken from an adult who received the AZD1222 COVID-19 vaccine.

CDR3 in amino acids: CASSDSLGPRSSYNSPLHF. CDR3 in DNA: TGTGCCAGCAGTGATTCCCTGGGGCCGAGGAGCTCCTATAATTCACCCCTCCACTTT. The J gene is TRBJ1-6, the V gene TRBV2; weak D call: TRBD1 (5 bases). There are 19 residues in the CDR3. The V and J ends lost 3 bases and 0 bases respectively, with 18 bases between them. CDR1 and CDR2 (germline): SNHLY, FYNNEI.